A single sample gave rise to the 31 T cell receptor beta chains below, sequenced in a study of vaccination and CD4 T cells after COVID-19. Their cognate antigens are unknown. Sequenced with the Oncomine TCR Beta short-read assay was DNA taken from cultured CD4+ T cells. TCRdb ran MiXCR on the PCR reads and lists one entry per CDR3 protein. The sample records about 25,000 distinct CDR3 sequences, roughly 67% being singletons. Treatment denoted: roughly nine-day PBMC culture with coronavirus spike peptide pools or control peptides (ViraFEST assay). Sequences were derived from CD4+ T cells from blood, cultured in vitro, sampled after SARS-CoV-2 vaccination. These receptors all stem from a human donor who received a COVID-19 vaccine.

The CDR3 DNA follows: TGTGCCTGGAGTGCTTGGGGTAGCACAGATACGCAGTATTTT. It encodes CAWSAWGSTDTQYF. V is TRBV30 and J is TRBJ2-3; D gene ambiguous. The V end lost 1 base, the J end lost 0 bases, and 8 bases lay between the germline ends. Germline CDR1 is GTSNPN and CDR2 is SVGIG (reference sequence). CDR3 length: 14 residues.

The rearrangement joins TRBV7-2 to TRBJ1-1; D not resolved. This CDR3 spans 13 amino acids. Germline V lookup: CDR1 SGHTA, CDR2 FQGNSA. V lost 5 bases and J 3 bases, leaving 10 bases between the germline ends. The CDR3 is CASSGKIDTEAFF. CDR3 sequence (DNA): TGTGCCAGCAGCGGCAAGATAGACACTGAAGCTTTCTTT.

This clonotype was picked up a small number of times. The J gene is TRBJ1-6, the V gene TRBV10-3; D is ambiguous. CDR1 and CDR2 from the germline V gene are ENHRY and SYGVKD. This CDR3 region has 16 residues. The V and J ends lost 3 bases and 0 bases respectively, with 9 bases between them. CDR3 nucleotide sequence: TGTGCCATCAGTGAAGGGTTGAGCTCCTATAATTCACCCCTCCACTTT. As protein: CAISEGLSSYNSPLHF.

The chain uses TRBV6-1 and TRBJ2-2; TRBD1 agrees at 8 bases. The CDR3 has 17 amino acids. J lost 3 bases, V lost 2 bases, and 8 bases had no gene match. Per germline, CDR1 MNHNS and CDR2 SASEGT. CDR3 protein: CASSERISGGYTGELFF. The CDR3 DNA is TGTGCCAGCAGTGAACGGATCTCAGGGGGCTACACCGGGGAGCTGTTTTTT.

This clonotype was observed a handful of times. The chain combines TRBV10-3 with TRBJ2-2, with 11 nucleotides matching TRBD2. Germline assignment: CDR1 ENHRY and CDR2 SYGVKD. The CDR3 spans 15 residues. V shed 11 bases and J 7 bases; nucleotides not matched to a gene: 12. CDR3 protein: CAARVAGGPVGELFF. The DNA for the CDR3 is TGTGCCGCCCGGGTAGCGGGGGGGCCCGTCGGGGAGCTGTTTTTT.

V is TRBV2 and J is TRBJ1-5; possible D gene TRBD1, 6 bases. Trimming cost V 6 bases and J 6 bases, with 12 bases left between them. CDR3 length: 13 residues. Germline V gene lookup returns CDR1 SNHLY and CDR2 FYNNEI. CDR3: CASRNGGSQPQHF. CDR3 coding DNA: TGTGCCAGCAGGAACGGGGGCAGTCAGCCCCAGCATTTT. The entire variable domain, with the rest obtained from reference TRBV2 and TRBJ1-5, is as follows: EPEVTQTPSHQVTQMGQEVILRCVPISNHLYFYWYRQILGQKVEFLVSFYNNEISEKSEIFDDQFSVERPDGSNFTLKIRSTKLEDSAMYFCASRNGGSQPQHFGDGTRLSIL.

The chain employs TRBV12-3 or TRBV12-4 and TRBJ1-5; D is unclear. With 1 base removed from V and 6 bases from J, the gap between germline ends came to 7 bases. The CDR3 length is 13 residues. CDR3 in amino acids: CASSLGARQPQHF. The CDR3 nucleotides are TGTGCCAGCAGTTTAGGGGCGCGTCAGCCCCAGCATTTT.

The chain links TRBV6-1 to TRBJ1-2; 9 nucleotides match TRBD1. The CDR3 has 14 amino acids. The V segment lost 2 bases and the J segment 5 bases; nucleotides outside the gene matches: 3. CDR1 is MNHNS and CDR2 is SASEGT in the germline V gene. The CDR3 bases are TGTGCCAGCAGTGAACGGGACAGGGTGTATGGCTACACCTTC. This encodes CASSERDRVYGYTF.

This clonotype came up once. V gene TRBV2 combines with J gene TRBJ2-2; the match to TRBD1 covers 7 bases. The CDR3 has 15 amino acids. Trimming took 4 bases from V and 0 from J; bases not matched to a gene: 2. In germline, CDR1 is SNHLY, CDR2 FYNNEI. The CDR3 protein is CASSGQGANTGELFF. Written as DNA, the CDR3 is TGTGCCAGCAGTGGACAGGGTGCGAACACCGGGGAGCTGTTTTTT. Variable domain in full (rest from reference TRBV2 and TRBJ2-2): EPEVTQTPSHQVTQMGQEVILRCVPISNHLYFYWYRQILGQKVEFLVSFYNNEISEKSEIFDDQFSVERPDGSNFTLKIRSTKLEDSAMYFCASSGQGANTGELFFGEGSRLTVL.

The CDR3 sequence: CATSAWQRETQYF. For the CDR3, the DNA is TGTGCCACCAGTGCGTGGCAGAGGGAGACCCAGTACTTC. The chain carries TRBV24-1 and TRBJ2-5; D call uncertain. V lost 5 bases and J 5 bases, leaving 11 bases between the germline ends. CDR1 is KGHDR and CDR2 is SFDVKD in the germline V gene. This CDR3 spans 13 amino acids.

V gene TRBV20-1 combines with J gene TRBJ1-5, with a possible D match to TRBD1 (6 bases). The CDR3 covers 16 residues. Deletions cut 6 bases from V and 0 bases from J, with 18 bases between. Germline CDR1 reads DFQATT; CDR2 reads SNEGSKA (reference sequence). The CDR3 region is CSASSGQPISNQPQHF. The CDR3 DNA reads TGCAGTGCGTCTTCGGGACAACCCATTAGCAATCAGCCCCAGCATTTT.

This clonotype occurred once. This rearrangement joins TRBV6-1 to TRBJ2-5; D might be TRBD2 (5 bases). The length of the CDR3 is 13 residues. Trimming left V 6 bases short and J 9 bases short, with 17 bases between. The germline V gene encodes CDR1 MNHNS and CDR2 SASEGT. The CDR3, as DNA: TGTGCCAGCAGCCCAACCCTTGAGGAGGCCCAGTACTTC. It translates to CASSPTLEEAQYF.

V gene TRBV24-1 combines with J gene TRBJ2-5; 12 bases fit TRBD1. The junction had 4 bases not matched to a gene; V was cut back by 2 bases and J by 4 bases. The CDR3 has 16 residues. Germline CDR1 KGHDR, CDR2 SFDVKD. DNA for the CDR3: TGTGCCACCAGTGATTGGGACAGGGGGCAGCGAGAGACCCAGTACTTC. Its translation: CATSDWDRGQRETQYF.

This clonotype has only a few counts. The chain couples TRBV2 to TRBJ1-2; 7 nucleotides agree with TRBD1. V was pared by 2 bases and J by 6 bases, with 6 bases of the junction left unmatched. This CDR3 has 14 residues. CDR1 is SNHLY and CDR2 is FYNNEI in the germline V gene. DNA of the CDR3: TGTGCCAGCAGTGAACGCCGGGACAGCAATGGCTACACCTTC. Amino acid sequence: CASSERRDSNGYTF.

This chain links TRBV5-1 with TRBJ2-3; D gene ambiguous. Germline V gene data show CDR1 as SGHRS and CDR2 as YFSETQ. V lost 0 bases to trimming and J lost 6 bases, with 17 bases between them. The CDR3 consists of 16 residues. The CDR3 loop is CASSLGIRTESDTQYF. CDR3 nucleotide sequence: TGCGCCAGCAGCTTGGGGATCCGGACGGAATCCGATACGCAGTATTTT.

There are a few counts of this clonotype. This chain joins TRBV21-1 and TRBJ1-1; TRBD1, as called in the table, went unchecked against the DNA. TRBV21-1 is termed a pseudogene. The CDR3 extends over 17 amino acids. The CDR3 DNA reads TGTGCCAGCACCTCCGGGACAGGGGGAAGTCTTAACACTGAAGCTTTCTTT. Translation: CASTSGTGGSLNTEAFF.

This clonotype occurred a few times. The V and J genes are TRBV7-8 and TRBJ1-5; D ambiguous. Trimming stripped 1 base from V and 6 bases from J, with 7 bases between. This CDR3 is 13 amino acids long. CDR1 is SGHVS and CDR2 is FQNEAQ in the germline V gene. The chain's CDR3 is CASSLEPRQPQHF. For the CDR3, the DNA is TGTGCCAGCAGCTTAGAACCGCGTCAGCCCCAGCATTTT. Complete variable domain (other parts from reference TRBV7-8 and TRBJ1-5): GAGVSQSPRYKVAKRGQDVALRCDPISGHVSLFWYQQALGQGPEFLTYFQNEAQLDKSGLPSDRFFAERPEGSVSTLKIQRTQQEDSAVYLCASSLEPRQPQHFGDGTRLSIL.

This clonotype was seen just once. The chain couples TRBV12-3 or TRBV12-4 to TRBJ1-5, with D possibly TRBD1 on 6 matching bases. V was clipped by 6 bases and J by 0 bases, with 12 bases between them. This CDR3 comprises 15 residues. CDR3 DNA: TGTGCCAGCAGCAAACAGGGACTTAGCAATCAGCCCCAGCATTTT. The encoded protein is CASSKQGLSNQPQHF.

V gene TRBV2 combines with J gene TRBJ2-5; unclear D gene. The CDR3 sequence is 14 residues long. Germline lookup yields CDR1 SNHLY and CDR2 FYNNEI. Trimming removed 5 bases from V and 4 bases from J, with 14 bases in between. This CDR3 is CASSLNRVGETQYF. For the CDR3, the DNA is TGTGCCAGCAGTTTAAATCGCGTAGGAGAGACCCAGTACTTC. The variable domain in full, completed from reference TRBV2 and TRBJ2-5, reads EPEVTQTPSHQVTQMGQEVILRCVPISNHLYFYWYRQILGQKVEFLVSFYNNEISEKSEIFDDQFSVERPDGSNFTLKIRSTKLEDSAMYFCASSLNRVGETQYFGPGTRLLVL.

V and J are TRBV5-1 and TRBJ2-2; 9 bases fit TRBD1. Germline CDR1 reads SGHRS; CDR2 reads YFSETQ. This CDR3 is built from 15 residues. Trimming at V came to 0 bases and at J to 6 bases, leaving 3 bases not matched to a gene. The CDR3 DNA sequence: TGCGCCAGCAGCTTGGACAGGGGGCTGCCCGGGGAGCTGTTTTTT. This sequence encodes CASSLDRGLPGELFF.

The chain joins TRBV24-1 to TRBJ2-1, with 10 bases lining up with TRBD1. The CDR3 is 12 residues long. Germline V gene lookup returns CDR1 KGHDR and CDR2 SFDVKD. Trimming took 1 base from V and 16 from J; bases not matched to a gene: 3. The CDR3, as DNA: TGTGCCACCAGTGATTTAGGGGACAGGGGTTTCTTC. Protein sequence: CATSDLGDRGFF.

The chain uses TRBV30 and TRBJ1-2, with 7 bases aligning to TRBD1. CDR1 GTSNPN and CDR2 SVGIG come from the germline V gene (reference sequence). After removal of 2 bases from V and 3 bases from J, the junction contained 6 bases not matched to a gene. The CDR3 spans 14 residues. CDR3 sequence reads: CAWSSQGTDYGYTF. CDR3 bases: TGTGCCTGGAGTTCCCAAGGGACAGACTATGGCTACACCTTC. Using reference TRBV30 and TRBJ1-2 for the parts outside the CDR3, the full variable domain is SQTIHQWPATLVQPVGSPLSLECTVEGTSNPNLYWYRQAAGRGLQLLFYSVGIGQISSEVPQNLSASRPQDRQFILSSKKLLLSDSGFYLCAWSSQGTDYGYTFGSGTRLTVV.

This sequence joins TRBV7-2 and TRBJ2-3, with TRBD2 as a possible D gene (6 bases). V dropped 1 base and J dropped 2 bases, with 10 bases sitting between them. Germline assignment: CDR1 SGHTA and CDR2 FQGNSA. The CDR3 has 15 residues. The CDR3 nucleotides are TGTGCCAGCAGCTTAGTAGGAGGGGCCACAGATACGCAGTATTTT. This sequence encodes CASSLVGGATDTQYF.

The genes are TRBV10-3 and TRBJ2-6, with D perhaps given as TRBD1 or TRBD2 (5 bases each). Germline V gene data show CDR1 as ENHRY and CDR2 as SYGVKD. V dropped 2 bases and J dropped 1 base, with 15 bases sitting between them. The CDR3 is made up of 18 amino acids. This chain's CDR3 is CAISEGDPIGSGANVLTF. The CDR3, as DNA: TGTGCCATCAGTGAGGGGGACCCCATTGGTTCTGGGGCCAACGTCCTGACTTTC.

V gene TRBV6-1 combines with J gene TRBJ2-3; D tentatively reads TRBD1 or TRBD2 (5 bases each). Looked up from germline, CDR1 is MNHNS and CDR2 is SASEGT. Trimming removed 2 bases from V and 8 bases from J, with 20 bases in between. The CDR3 is made up of 16 amino acids. The CDR3 reads CASSEKPGPGSATQYF. CDR3 DNA: TGTGCCAGCAGTGAAAAACCGGGACCCGGTTCGGCTACGCAGTATTTT.

This sequence joins TRBV6-5 and TRBJ2-3; TRBD2 aligns across 7 bases. This CDR3 spans 16 amino acids. Germline V gene data show CDR1 as MNHEY and CDR2 as SVGAGI. The junction had 7 bases not matched to a gene; V was cut back by 4 bases and J by 0 bases. CDR3 protein: CASSFTSAASTDTQYF. CDR3 nucleotide sequence: TGTGCCAGCAGTTTTACTAGCGCGGCTAGCACAGATACGCAGTATTTT.

This clonotype was found a few times. V usage is TRBV7-6 and J usage is TRBJ1-1; D call uncertain. The CDR3 has 13 residues. Trimming left V 2 bases short and J 2 bases short, with 6 bases between. Germline V CDR1 and CDR2: SGHVS, FNYEAQ. CDR3: CASSLSGNTEAFF. Written as DNA, the CDR3 is TGTGCCAGCAGCTTATCTGGTAACACTGAAGCTTTCTTT.

The V and J genes are TRBV28 and TRBJ1-5; D is undetermined. CDR3 length: 17 residues. The germline gives CDR1 MDHEN, CDR2 SYDVKM. Trimming stripped 2 bases from V and 0 bases from J, with 14 bases between. In DNA, the CDR3 is TGTGCCAGCAGTTTAATCCTGACAACATATAGCAATCAGCCCCAGCATTTT. This encodes CASSLILTTYSNQPQHF.

In regard to this clonotype: One end of the junction fails to match germline, which may point to a read error. CDR3 in DNA: TGTGCCAGCAGCCCAATTTTCTTC. Amino acids: CASSPIFF. The chain carries TRBV12-3 or TRBV12-4 and TRBJ1-2, with no clear D. This CDR3 is built from 8 residues.

The sample holds a few counts of this clonotype. The chain employs TRBV6-2 or TRBV6-3 and TRBJ1-6, with D tentatively TRBD1 (6 bases). Germline CDR1 MNHEY, CDR2 SVGEGT. V shed 3 bases and J shed 10 bases, with 13 bases lying between them. The CDR3 totals 14 residues. The CDR3 bases are TGTGCCAGCAGTTATGACAGGCGGAGCTCACCCCTCCACTTT. Its translation: CASSYDRRSSPLHF.

This clonotype was seen more than once but under ten times. The chain has TRBV27 and TRBJ1-1; D ambiguous. Trimming stripped 10 bases from V and 0 bases from J, with 15 bases between. The CDR3 extends over 14 amino acids. Per the germline V gene, CDR1 is MNHEY and CDR2 is SMNVEV (reference sequence). The CDR3 sequence is CATRLAGVNTEAFF. The CDR3 DNA reads TGTGCCACAAGATTGGCAGGCGTGAACACTGAAGCTTTCTTT.